Shown below are 9 T cell receptor beta chains from a single sample sequenced in a study of cytomegalovirus exposure and HLA in healthy donors (TCRdb year 2017). The library was generated by the immunoSEQ multiplex PCR assay. For the multiplex PCR, a mixture combining 60 forward primers for TCR Vbeta segments and 13 reverse primers for TCR Jbeta segments was used. This is the immuneACCESS table as TCRdb keeps it, with only in-frame sequences that have V and J called. A part of the clones is gone; compared with another copy, unresolved V genes explain less than half, and the rest is unexplained. In all, the sample holds about 140,000 clones, and around two thirds of those were seen once. The ten top clones hold more than 9% of the sample. The sample taken for sequencing was PBMCs. The receptor set was obtained from a man aged 25 to 40 in good health and CMV-seropositive.

This chain joins TRBV5-4 and TRBJ2-7; the match to TRBD2 covers 7 bases. This CDR3 is 14 amino acids long. Per the germline V gene, CDR1 is SGHNT and CDR2 is YYREEE (reference sequence). With 4 bases clipped from V and 3 bases from J, the junction kept 7 bases outside the gene matches. DNA for the CDR3: TGTGCCAGCAGCGCCGGGGGGTTGCGCTACGAGCAGTACTTC. Its protein product is CASSAGGLRYEQYF.

This clone has just a few counts. The chain joins TRBV7-3 to TRBJ1-1; 10 positions agree with TRBD1. Trimming at V came to 5 bases and at J to 5 bases, leaving 8 bases not matched to a gene. From germline, CDR1 is SGHTA and CDR2 FQGTGA. This CDR3 contains 15 residues. CDR3 nucleotides: TGTGCCAGCAGCGGCTCGGGACAGGGGAATACTGAAGCTTTCTTT. This encodes CASSGSGQGNTEAFF.

This clone was detected once. CDR3: CASSQQENSPLHF. CDR3 in DNA: TGTGCCAGCTCACAACAGGAAAATTCACCCCTCCACTTT. The chain recombines TRBV18 with TRBJ1-6; tentative D call: TRBD1 (5 bases). Trimming left V 4 bases short and J 7 bases short, with 8 bases between. The CDR3 contains 13 residues. Germline-derived CDR1 and CDR2 are KGHSH and LQKENI.

V usage is TRBV28 and J usage is TRBJ2-7; D perhaps matches TRBD1 (6 bases). This CDR3 has 15 residues. Trimming pared 8 bases from V and 1 base from J, leaving 18 bases between. CDR1 MDHEN and CDR2 SYDVKM come from the germline V gene. Here the CDR3 reads CASVSLGQVSYEQYF. CDR3 DNA: TGTGCCAGCGTATCATTGGGACAAGTATCCTACGAGCAGTACTTC.

The chain is built from TRBV2 and TRBJ2-7; TRBD2 agrees at 7 bases. V shed 4 bases and J 0 bases; nucleotides not matched to a gene: 6. Germline V gene lookup returns CDR1 SNHLY and CDR2 FYNNEI. This CDR3 has 15 amino acids. The CDR3 protein is CASSGPGLGSYEQYF. The CDR3 DNA sequence: TGTGCCAGCAGTGGTCCCGGACTAGGCTCCTACGAGCAGTACTTC.

The rearrangement joins TRBV11-3 to TRBJ2-1; D may be TRBD2 (5 bases). Germline CDR1 is SGHNT and CDR2 is YENEEA. This CDR3 region has 15 residues. The V gene lost 0 bases and the J gene lost 3 bases, with 9 bases spanning the gap. CDR3 nucleotide sequence: TGTGCCAGCAGCTTAGACCGGGGTAACTACAATGAGCAGTTCTTC. Translated: CASSLDRGNYNEQFF.

In its sample, this clone was seen a few times. V and J are TRBV11-1 and TRBJ1-5, with D possibly being TRBD1 (6 bases). The CDR3 runs 14 residues. The V gene lost 6 bases and the J gene lost 4 bases, with 13 bases spanning the gap. Germline CDR1 and CDR2: SGHAT and FQDESV (reference sequence). This chain's CDR3 is CASSQDSGNQPQHF. For the CDR3, the DNA is TGTGCCAGCAGTCAGGACAGCGGTAATCAGCCCCAGCATTTT.

The chain joins TRBV7-9 to TRBJ1-1; TRBD1 is a possible D gene (5 bases). V lost 5 bases and J 5 bases, leaving 18 bases between the germline ends. Germline values: CDR1 SEHNR, CDR2 FQNEAQ (reference sequence). This CDR3 comprises 15 residues. CDR3 protein: CASSQNWGGETEAFF. For the CDR3, the DNA is TGTGCCAGCAGCCAAAATTGGGGGGGGGAAACTGAAGCTTTCTTT.

This chain joins TRBV19 and TRBJ2-7; 7 nucleotides match TRBD1. The V gene's germline CDR1 is LNHDA and CDR2 SQIVND (reference sequence). Germline trimming cut 6 bases from V and 3 bases from J; bases unmatched to any gene: 11. This CDR3 comprises 15 residues. CDR3 DNA sequence: TGTGCCAGTAGGACGTCCGAGACAGGGATCTACGAGCAGTACTTC. It is translated as CASRTSETGIYEQYF. Drawing the rest from reference TRBV19 and TRBJ2-7, the complete variable domain is DGGITQSPKYLFRKEGQNVTLSCEQNLNHDAMYWYRQDPGQGLRLIYYSQIVNDFQKGDIAEGYSVSREKKESFPLTVTSAQKNPTAFYLCASRTSETGIYEQYFGPGTRLTVT.